This T cell receptor (beta chain) was found in a study of Graves' ophthalmopathy and Graves' hyperthyroidism. RNA transcripts provided the template for amplifying TCR beta CDR3 regions. The authors performed first-round RT-PCR with HTBI primers and then a second-round multiplex PCR. TCRdb re-derived calls from the multiplex PCR reads in MiXCR, one entry per CDR3 protein. There are over a million distinct CDR3 sequences in the sample; less than 45% occur only once, and 8.5% to 14% lies in the top ten. The study recruited hyperthyroidism patients aged 18 to 65 who were newly diagnosed, under 2 months' duration. Physicians reached a diagnosis by relying on clinical symptoms, serum thyroxine, TRAb, thyroid ultrasound and orbital computed tomography. Findings and limits, study-wide: With approximately 88% sensitivity and less than 83% specificity, a 13-signature model separated ophthalmopathy from stable hyperthyroidism.

This clonotype was seen at least ten times. Its antigen is not known. Material for sequencing was peripheral blood or thyroid tissue (not recorded which). This TCR came from an adult man with Graves' hyperthyroidism.

The CDR3 nucleotides are TGTGCCAGCAGCTTCCGGGTGGAAGAGACCCAGTACTTC. This codes for CASSFRVEETQYF. The genes are TRBV7-8 and TRBJ2-5, with D unresolved. CDR1 is SGHVS, CDR2 FQNEAQ, per germline. The CDR3 is 13 residues long. V lost 3 bases and J 3 bases, leaving 8 bases between the germline ends. Together with reference TRBV7-8 and TRBJ2-5, the CDR3 gives the full variable domain: GAGVSQSPRYKVAKRGQDVALRCDPISGHVSLFWYQQALGQGPEFLTYFQNEAQLDKSGLPSDRFFAERPEGSVSTLKIQRTQQEDSAVYLCASSFRVEETQYFGPGTRLLVL.